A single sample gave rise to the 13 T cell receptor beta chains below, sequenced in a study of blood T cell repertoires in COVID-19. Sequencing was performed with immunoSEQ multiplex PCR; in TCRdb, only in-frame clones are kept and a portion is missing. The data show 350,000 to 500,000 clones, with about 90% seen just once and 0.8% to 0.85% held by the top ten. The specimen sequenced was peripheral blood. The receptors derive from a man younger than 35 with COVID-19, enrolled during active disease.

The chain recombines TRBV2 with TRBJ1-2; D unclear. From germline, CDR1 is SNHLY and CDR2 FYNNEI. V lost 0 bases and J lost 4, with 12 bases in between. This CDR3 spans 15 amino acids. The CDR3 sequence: CASSEAGPGLYGYTF. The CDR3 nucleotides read TGTGCCAGCAGTGAAGCAGGACCAGGACTCTATGGCTACACCTTC. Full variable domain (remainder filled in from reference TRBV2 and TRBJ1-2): EPEVTQTPSHQVTQMGQEVILRCVPISNHLYFYWYRQILGQKVEFLVSFYNNEISEKSEIFDDQFSVERPDGSNFTLKIRSTKLEDSAMYFCASSEAGPGLYGYTFGSGTRLTVV.

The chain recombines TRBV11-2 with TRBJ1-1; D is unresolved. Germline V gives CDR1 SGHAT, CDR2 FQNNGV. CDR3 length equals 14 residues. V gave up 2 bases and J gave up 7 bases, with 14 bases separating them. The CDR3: CASSLTRDGREAFF. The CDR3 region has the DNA TGTGCCAGCAGCTTAACTAGAGACGGACGTGAAGCTTTCTTT.

CDR3 coding DNA: TGTGCCAGCAGCGTAGAGGGGGGGACCTCTTACAATGAGCAGTTCTTC. Protein: CASSVEGGTSYNEQFF. The V and J genes are TRBV9 and TRBJ2-1, with a possible D match to TRBD2 (7 bases). CDR3 length: 16 residues. V was trimmed by 0 bases and J by 4 bases, leaving 14 bases between them. Germline V gene lookup returns CDR1 SGDLS and CDR2 YYNGEE. The full variable domain, its missing parts supplied by reference TRBV9 and TRBJ2-1, is DSGVTQTPKHLITATGQRVTLRCSPRSGDLSVYWYQQSLDQGLQFLIQYYNGEERAKGNILERFSAQQFPDLHSELNLSSLELGDSALYFCASSVEGGTSYNEQFFGPGTRLTVL.

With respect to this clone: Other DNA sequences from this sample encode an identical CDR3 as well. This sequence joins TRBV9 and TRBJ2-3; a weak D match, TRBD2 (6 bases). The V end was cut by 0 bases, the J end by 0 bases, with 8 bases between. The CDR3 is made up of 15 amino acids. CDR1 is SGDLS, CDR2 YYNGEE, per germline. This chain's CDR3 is CASSVVGGSTDTQYF. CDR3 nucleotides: TGTGCCAGCAGCGTAGTGGGGGGAAGCACAGATACGCAGTATTTT.

CDR3 amino acids: CASSLDSYGYTF. CDR3 coding DNA: TGTGCCAGCAGCCTGGACAGTTATGGCTACACCTTC. The V call is TRBV3-1 (or the pseudogene TRBV3-2), the J call TRBJ1-2, with D possibly matching TRBD1 (6 bases). The ends were cut back, 4 bases at V and 5 bases at J, with 8 bases in the middle. Germline V gives CDR1 LGHDT, CDR2 YNNKEL (reference sequence). The CDR3 covers 12 residues.

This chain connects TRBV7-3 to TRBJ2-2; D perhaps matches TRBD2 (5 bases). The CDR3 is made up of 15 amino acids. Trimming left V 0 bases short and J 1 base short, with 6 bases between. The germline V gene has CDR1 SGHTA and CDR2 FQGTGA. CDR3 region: CASSLTAGNTGELFF. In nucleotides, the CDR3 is TGTGCCAGCAGCTTAACGGCGGGGAACACCGGGGAGCTGTTTTTT.

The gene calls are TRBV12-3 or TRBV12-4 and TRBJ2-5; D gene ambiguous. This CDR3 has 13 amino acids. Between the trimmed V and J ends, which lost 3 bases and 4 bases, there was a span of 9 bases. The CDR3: CASSFFQLETQYF. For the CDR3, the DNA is TGTGCCAGCAGTTTTTTCCAGTTAGAGACCCAGTACTTC.

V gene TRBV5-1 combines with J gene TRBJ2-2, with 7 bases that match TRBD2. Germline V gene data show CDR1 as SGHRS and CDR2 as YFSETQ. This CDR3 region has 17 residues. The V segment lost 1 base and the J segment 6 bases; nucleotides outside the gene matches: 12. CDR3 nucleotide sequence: TGCGCCAGCAGCTTGCTTTCTCGACTAGCTGGGGCCGGGGAGCTGTTTTTT. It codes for CASSLLSRLAGAGELFF.

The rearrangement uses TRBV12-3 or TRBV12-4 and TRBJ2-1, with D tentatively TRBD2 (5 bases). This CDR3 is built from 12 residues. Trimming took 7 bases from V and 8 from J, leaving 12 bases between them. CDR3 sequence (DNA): TGTGCCAGCACCCTTGGGCGGGATGAGCAGTTCTTC. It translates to CASTLGRDEQFF.

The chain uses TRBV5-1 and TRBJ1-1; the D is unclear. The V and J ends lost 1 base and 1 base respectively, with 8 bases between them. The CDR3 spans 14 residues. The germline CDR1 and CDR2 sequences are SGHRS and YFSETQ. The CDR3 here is CASSLTGSNTEAFF. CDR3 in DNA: TGCGCCAGCAGCTTGACCGGGTCGAACACTGAAGCTTTCTTT.

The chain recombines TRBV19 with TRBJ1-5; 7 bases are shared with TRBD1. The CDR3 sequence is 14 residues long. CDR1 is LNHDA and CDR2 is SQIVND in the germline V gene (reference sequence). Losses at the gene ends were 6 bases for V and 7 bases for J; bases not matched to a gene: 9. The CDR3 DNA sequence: TGTGCCAGTAGGGACCAGGGGGGAGACCAGCCCCAGCATTTT. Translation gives CASRDQGGDQPQHF. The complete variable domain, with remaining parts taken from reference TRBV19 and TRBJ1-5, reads DGGITQSPKYLFRKEGQNVTLSCEQNLNHDAMYWYRQDPGQGLRLIYYSQIVNDFQKGDIAEGYSVSREKKESFPLTVTSAQKNPTAFYLCASRDQGGDQPQHFGDGTRLSIL.

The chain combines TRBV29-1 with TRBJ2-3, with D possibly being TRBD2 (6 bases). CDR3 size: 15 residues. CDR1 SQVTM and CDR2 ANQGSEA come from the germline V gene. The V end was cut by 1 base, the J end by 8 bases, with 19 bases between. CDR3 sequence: CSVEGALAEPVTQYF. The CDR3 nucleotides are TGCAGCGTTGAAGGGGCCTTAGCGGAACCCGTTACGCAGTATTTT.

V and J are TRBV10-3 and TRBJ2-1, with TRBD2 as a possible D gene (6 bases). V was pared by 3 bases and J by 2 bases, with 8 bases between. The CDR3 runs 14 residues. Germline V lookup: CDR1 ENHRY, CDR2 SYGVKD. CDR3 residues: CAISDSGPYNEQFF. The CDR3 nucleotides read TGTGCCATCAGTGATAGCGGCCCCTACAATGAGCAGTTCTTC.